This is a list of T cell receptor beta chains from one sample in a study of cytomegalovirus exposure and HLA in healthy donors. Sequencing used immunoSEQ multiplex PCR; TCRdb keeps in-frame clones, though not all of them. The data show 150,000 to 200,000 clones, 85% seen once. The sequenced sample was PBMCs. These receptors originate from a man aged 25-45 years in good health and CMV-seropositive. Each CDR3 is given with its conserved first and last residue. The D gene is left open where the match is weak. Only part of the rows carry a size: once, few, many, or a class if the clone is expanded.

v_gene	abundance	d_gene	j_gene	CDR3aa	CDR3nt
TRBV25-1	few	.	TRBJ2-6	CASSAFSGANVLTF	TGTGCCAGCAGTGCCTTCTCTGGGGCCAACGTCCTGACTTTC
TRBV6-5	.	.	TRBJ2-5	CASSYLPQETQYF	TGTGCCAGCAGTTATCTACCTCAAGAGACCCAGTACTTC
TRBV4-3	.	.	TRBJ1-2	CASSQDRLANYGYTF	TGCGCCAGCAGCCAAGATCGACTAGCTAACTATGGCTACACCTTC
TRBV29-1	.	.	TRBJ2-2	CSVEWGQGQDGELFF	TGCAGCGTTGAATGGGGGCAGGGGCAAGACGGGGAGCTGTTTTTT
TRBV10-3	.	TRBD2	TRBJ2-7	CAIRGAGDYEQYF	TGTGCCATCAGGGGAGCGGGGGATTACGAGCAGTACTTC
TRBV29-1	.	TRBD2	TRBJ2-5	CSVAQGGGRRETQYF	TGCAGCGTTGCCCAGGGAGGCGGGAGACGGGAGACCCAGTACTTC
TRBV20-1	few	.	TRBJ1-1	CSARGFGFGEF	TGCAGTGCTAGAGGATTTGGATTTGGGGAGTTT
TRBV27	.	.	TRBJ2-5	CASSFDYSPQETQYF	TGTGCCAGCAGTTTCGACTATTCGCCCCAAGAGACCCAGTACTTC
TRBV6-1	.	.	TRBJ1-5	CASSDLPQGLGNQPQHF	TGTGCCAGCAGTGATCTCCCCCAGGGGCTTGGGAATCAGCCCCAGCATTTT
TRBV2	.	TRBD1	TRBJ1-1	CASIEGTGVWDTEAFF	TGTGCCAGCATCGAGGGGACAGGGGTCTGGGACACTGAAGCTTTCTTT
TRBV13	.	.	TRBJ2-3	CASRPRSTDTQYF	TGTGCCAGCAGGCCCCGGAGCACAGATACGCAGTATTTT
TRBV11-2	.	.	TRBJ1-4	CASSLARQNEKLFF	TGTGCCAGCAGCTTAGCCCGACAGAATGAAAAACTGTTTTTT
TRBV30	few	TRBD1	TRBJ1-5	CAWVDRDGNQPQHF	TGTGCCTGGGTGGACAGGGATGGCAATCAGCCCCAGCATTTT
TRBV18	once	TRBD1	TRBJ2-7	CASSPETGKGTYEQYF	TGTGCCAGCTCACCAGAGACAGGGAAGGGGACCTACGAGCAGTACTTC
TRBV6-5	.	.	TRBJ2-7	CASSVQVGSSYEQYF	TGTGCCAGCAGTGTCCAGGTCGGGAGCTCCTACGAGCAGTACTTC
TRBV18	few	TRBD1	TRBJ1-2	CASSTGQVYGYTF	TGTGCCAGCTCAACGGGACAGGTCTATGGCTACACCTTC
TRBV5-3	.	.	TRBJ1-1	CARSLTPKAVPLNTEAFF	TGTGCCAGAAGCTTGACCCCAAAGGCGGTCCCTTTGAACACTGAAGCTTTCTTT
TRBV25-1	.	.	TRBJ1-3	CASSEGMSGNTIYF	TGTGCCAGCAGTGAGGGCATGTCTGGAAACACCATATATTTT
TRBV18	.	TRBD1	TRBJ1-1	CASSPLLTLQGYTEAFF	TGTGCCAGCTCACCACTCCTCACCTTACAGGGGTACACTGAAGCTTTCTTT
TRBV11-3	.	.	TRBJ2-1	CASSLSGSLLNEQFF	TGTGCCAGCAGCTTAAGTGGGTCACTACTAAATGAGCAGTTCTTC
TRBV6-5	.	TRBD1	TRBJ1-2	CASSKQGADYGYTF	TGTGCCAGCAGTAAACAGGGGGCGGACTATGGCTACACCTTC
TRBV14	.	.	TRBJ1-4	CASRAGTPRGLFF	TGTGCCAGCCGTGCGGGAACTCCCAGAGGACTGTTTTTT
TRBV7-9	.	TRBD1	TRBJ2-3	CASSQTGGVRYF	TGTGCCAGCAGCCAGACAGGGGGCGTCCGGTATTTT
TRBV6-1	.	TRBD1	TRBJ1-2	CASSGGWGQGYGYTF	TGTGCCAGCAGTGGGGGTTGGGGACAGGGATATGGCTACACCTTC
TRBV6-6	.	.	TRBJ2-7	CASSLNYEQYF	TGTGCCAGCAGTTTAAATTACGAGCAGTACTTC
TRBV11-2	.	.	TRBJ1-3	CASSLRQGIYSGNTIYF	TGTGCCAGCAGCTTACGGCAGGGGATATACTCTGGAAACACCATATATTTT
TRBV9	.	TRBD2	TRBJ2-5	CASSVVAGAQETQYF	TGTGCCAGCAGCGTAGTAGCGGGGGCCCAAGAGACCCAGTACTTC
TRBV13	.	TRBD2	TRBJ2-7	CASSWGTSGGYEQYF	TGTGCCAGCAGCTGGGGGACTAGCGGGGGGTACGAGCAGTACTTC
TRBV5-1	.	.	TRBJ2-1	CASSFRTSSYNEQFF	TGCGCCAGCAGTTTCCGAACAAGCTCCTACAATGAGCAGTTCTTC
TRBV7-9	.	TRBD1	TRBJ2-7	CASSFLQGSYEQYF	TGTGCCAGCAGCTTCCTACAGGGGAGTTACGAGCAGTACTTC
TRBV11-3	.	TRBD1	TRBJ2-6	CAFLRTGEDSGANVLTF	TGTGCCTTTCTCCGGACAGGGGAGGACTCTGGGGCCAACGTCCTGACTTTC
TRBV21-1	.	.	TRBJ2-2	CASAGNTGELFF	TGTGCCAGCGCGGGGAACACCGGGGAGCTGTTTTTT
TRBV4-1	.	.	TRBJ2-7	CASSLEDSYEQYF	TGCGCCAGCAGCCTCGAGGACTCCTACGAGCAGTACTTC